This T cell receptor beta chain was obtained from a study of blood T cell repertoires in COVID-19. Background on the study: Collection of acute and convalescent COVID-19 samples took place in the United States, Italy and Spain.

This CDR3 comprises 18 residues. Germline CDR1 is SGHTA and CDR2 is FQGNSA. Between the trimmed V and J ends, which lost 1 base and 0 bases, there was a span of 13 bases. Produced via immunoSEQ multiplex PCR; TCRdb's table is partial and in-frame only. This sample carries about 190,000 clones, less than 90% of them seen once, and the ten largest clones take about 20%. The TCR sequence derives from a human donor in a cohort sampled during active COVID-19. This chain connects TRBV7-2 to TRBJ2-6; perhaps TRBD2 as D (5 bases). What was sequenced was peripheral blood. The CDR3 region has the DNA TGTGCCAGCAGCTTAGTAGCGACATGGAGCTCTGGGGCCAACGTCCTGACTTTC. Its protein product is CASSLVATWSSGANVLTF.